These T cell receptor beta chains were read from a single sample in a study of blood T cell repertoires in COVID-19. Data came from immunoSEQ multiplex PCR; TCRdb stores just in-frame clones and leaves some out. The sample shows under 200,000 clones, over 70% of them seen only once. Sequencing was carried out using peripheral blood. Receptors originate from a woman between 65 and 79 years old who had recovered from COVID-19. Both conserved end residues are part of each CDR3. The order of the fields is V gene, J gene, CDR3 protein.

TRBV7-3	TRBJ1-1	CASSPQIAQGAEAFF
TRBV15	TRBJ2-1	CATSRRGQGYNEQFF
TRBV5-6	TRBJ1-6	CASTLDRGNSPLHF
TRBV5-1	TRBJ1-5	CASSLTGQGGDQPQHF
TRBV11-2	TRBJ2-7	CASSLGASGRGEQYF
TRBV2	TRBJ1-5	CASQLQGNQPQHF
TRBV7-2	TRBJ2-5	CASSPGGGGETQYF
TRBV6-1	TRBJ1-3	CASSDGQGRAGNTIYF
TRBV4-2	TRBJ2-4	CASSQAVPGDIQYF
TRBV19	TRBJ2-7	CASSDGYEQYF
TRBV18	TRBJ2-1	CASSLAGRSYNEQFF
TRBV30	TRBJ1-3	CAWSLLARSGNTIYF
TRBV7-3	TRBJ2-1	CASSLIGGAATYNEQFF
TRBV7-9	TRBJ1-1	CASSPREVNEAFF
TRBV2	TRBJ2-7	CASDRDTGGQYF
TRBV5-1	TRBJ1-2	CASSLAGGNYGYTF
TRBV5-6	TRBJ2-3	CASSLQRGRASDTQYF
TRBV5-6	TRBJ2-7	CASSLVVGSVAGGSEQYF
TRBV7-2	TRBJ2-7	CASSPRGGQTYEQYF
TRBV18	TRBJ2-1	CASSPPRFAVAYNEQFF
TRBV25-1	TRBJ1-1	CASSEPTGNHEAFF
TRBV4-2	TRBJ2-7	CASSQGGTDFYEQYF
TRBV5-1	TRBJ2-5	CASSLGGSGSGETQYF
TRBV29-1	TRBJ2-7	CSVRWLRDYEQYF
TRBV7-2	TRBJ2-1	CASSPDGQGYNEQFF
TRBV30	TRBJ1-6	CAWKAGNSPLHF
TRBV19	TRBJ1-1	CASSAHRGRTEAFF
TRBV18	TRBJ1-1	CASSPRAGGPGTEAFF
TRBV19	TRBJ1-2	CASSPPDRAGGYTF
TRBV23-1	TRBJ2-3	CASSQSTPLLLAGGVDTQYF
TRBV18	TRBJ1-3	CASSPRPSGNTIYF
TRBV7-9	TRBJ1-1	CASSATGGMNTEAFF
TRBV21-1	TRBJ1-6	CASSNLRHF
TRBV3-1/TRBV3-2	TRBJ1-3	CASSHHDRAGNTIYF
TRBV19	TRBJ1-1	CASSRGGRKGPNTEAFF
TRBV6-5	TRBJ1-5	CASTKLGEGNQPQHF
TRBV5-1	TRBJ1-6	CASSLGQGSGSPLHF
TRBV5-1	TRBJ2-5	CASSSGLAAQETQYF
TRBV2	TRBJ2-2	CASSGILGTGGAGELFF
TRBV12-5	TRBJ2-1	CASGRGWYNEQFF
TRBV18	TRBJ1-1	CASSPGQGVTEAFF
TRBV6-5	TRBJ2-2	CASKVAGADTGELFF
TRBV18	TRBJ1-5	CASSPVENSGSDQPQHF
TRBV5-1	TRBJ2-3	CASSRGTGAGAQYF
TRBV7-9	TRBJ1-1	CASSFLGFSVGTEAFF
TRBV6-1	TRBJ1-2	CASSEGRVNYGYTF
TRBV14	TRBJ2-7	CASSQGGLTYEQYF
TRBV28	TRBJ2-5	CASSLGGVGETQYF
TRBV6-5	TRBJ1-6	CASSYTVNSPLHF
TRBV6-2/TRBV6-3	TRBJ2-3	CASTPLGGVGSSGTDTQYF
TRBV5-1	TRBJ2-2	CASSSGLAGATGELFF
TRBV4-1	TRBJ1-6	CASSHPTGDNSPLHF